The clone carrying this T cell receptor (beta chain) showed up many times. In TCRdb, the RT-PCR reads were re-called with MiXCR into one record per CDR3 protein. Among 250,000 to 350,000 distinct CDR3 sequences listed, 22% were seen once. The data are from a study of response to subunit inactivated influenza vaccine. The V gene's germline CDR1 is SEHNR and CDR2 FQNEAQ (reference sequence). The CDR3 consists of 15 residues. Between the trimmed V and J ends, which lost 5 bases and 6 bases, there was a span of 19 bases. The sample was PBMCs from blood, taken about 20 months after vaccination. The V call is TRBV7-9, the J call TRBJ1-1, with a possible D match to TRBD1 (5 bases). This TCR was sampled from a man aged 50 to 69 who received an inactivated influenza vaccine. CDR3 coding DNA: TGTGCCAGCAGCCCGCCCGTGGGGGTAGAAGCTGAAGCTTTCTTT. Amino acids: CASSPPVGVEAEAFF.